This T cell receptor (beta chain) was captured in a study of OX40 agonist ivuxolimab in advanced cancers. Study-level background: Partial responses were recorded for three patients, including one with hepatocellular carcinoma and two with cutaneous melanoma. Regarding the study as a whole: CD4+ T cells averaged fewer expanded clones than CD8+ T cells. There was clonal expansion of CD4+ and CD8+ blood T cells by week 6 at 0.1 to 3.0 mg/kg.

To note about this clone: Its antigen is currently unknown.

Sequenced by immunoSEQ multiplex PCR; TCRdb stores in-frame clones only, minus some. The table records about 83,000 clones, approximately 83% of them present only once. The CDR3 is 14 residues long. Per germline, CDR1 SGDLS and CDR2 YYNGEE. V was trimmed by 3 bases and J by 4 bases, leaving 8 bases between them. The rearrangement links TRBV9 to TRBJ1-6, with D perhaps TRBD1 (5 bases). Sequences were derived from CD4+ or CD8+ T cells sorted from blood, sampled in a trial of the OX40 agonist ivuxolimab. The TCR originated in an adult with an advanced solid tumor such as melanoma, head and neck, liver or kidney cancer. The CDR3, as DNA: TGTGCCAGCAGCGCTCCAGGGTATAATTCACCCCTCCACTTT. Protein product: CASSAPGYNSPLHF.